This T cell receptor (beta chain) was retrieved from a study of cytomegalovirus exposure and HLA in healthy donors. Study at large: There were some 120 million unique TCR beta sequences, drawn from 150 million to 200 million T cells, in an earlier analysis. Among 398 genotyped donors, more than 65% fell in the Caucasian-associated ancestry cluster.

In this sample, this clone turned up once. Its target is unknown. General study points: In a later analysis, several top co-occurrence clusters appeared linked to parvovirus B19, influenza, CMV and Epstein-Barr virus. A later analysis linked a missense variant in DCLRE1C to the trimming of TCR beta V and J genes.

Researchers ran the PCR with 60 Vbeta and 13 Jbeta primers. Some clones are missing from TCRdb's copy, which holds only in-frame ones; the method was immunoSEQ multiplex PCR. The repertoire holds approximately 160,000 clones, with about three quarters as singletons. Germline-derived CDR1 and CDR2 are SGHRS and YFSETQ. This CDR3 is built from 14 residues. V lost 6 bases and J 2 bases, leaving 14 bases between the germline ends. The V gene is TRBV5-1, the J gene TRBJ1-1; the D gene is possibly TRBD1 (6 bases). The sequence came from a man aged 18 to 30 in good health and CMV-seropositive. The material sequenced was PBMCs. Here the CDR3 DNA reads TGCGCCAGCACGCTCCAACAGGGTAACACTGAAGCTTTCTTT. Amino acid sequence: CASTLQQGNTEAFF. The full variable domain, with the rest looked up from reference TRBV5-1 and TRBJ1-1, is KAGVTQTPRYLIKTRGQQVTLSCSPISGHRSVSWYQQTPGQGLQFLFEYFSETQRNKGNFPGRFSGRQFSNSRSEMNVSTLELGDSALYLCASTLQQGNTEAFFGQGTRLTVV.